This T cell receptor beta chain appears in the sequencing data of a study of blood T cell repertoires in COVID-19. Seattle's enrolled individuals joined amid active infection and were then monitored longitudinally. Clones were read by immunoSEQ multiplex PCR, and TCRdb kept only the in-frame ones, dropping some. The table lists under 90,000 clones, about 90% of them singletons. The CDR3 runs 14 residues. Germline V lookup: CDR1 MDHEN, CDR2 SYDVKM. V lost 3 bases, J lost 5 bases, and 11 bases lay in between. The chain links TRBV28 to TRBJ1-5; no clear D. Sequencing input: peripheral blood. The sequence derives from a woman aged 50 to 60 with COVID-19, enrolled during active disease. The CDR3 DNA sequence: TGTGCCAGCAGTTTCCTACAGCTGGATCAGCCCCAGCATTTT. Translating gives CASSFLQLDQPQHF.